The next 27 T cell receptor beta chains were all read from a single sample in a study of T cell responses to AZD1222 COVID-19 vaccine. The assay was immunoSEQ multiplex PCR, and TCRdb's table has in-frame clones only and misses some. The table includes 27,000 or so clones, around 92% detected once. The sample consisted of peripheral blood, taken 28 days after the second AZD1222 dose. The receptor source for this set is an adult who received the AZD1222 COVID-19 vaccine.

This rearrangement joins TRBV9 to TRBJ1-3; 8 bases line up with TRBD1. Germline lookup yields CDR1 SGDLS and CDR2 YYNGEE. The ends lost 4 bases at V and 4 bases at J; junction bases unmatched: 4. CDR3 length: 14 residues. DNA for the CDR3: TGTGCCAGCAGCTCACAGGGGGAAGGAAACACCATATATTTT. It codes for CASSSQGEGNTIYF.

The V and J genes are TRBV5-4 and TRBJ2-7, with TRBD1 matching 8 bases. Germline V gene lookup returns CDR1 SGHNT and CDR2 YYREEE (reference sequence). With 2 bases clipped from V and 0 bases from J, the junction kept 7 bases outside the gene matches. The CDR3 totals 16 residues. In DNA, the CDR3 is TGTGCCAGCAGCTTAGACAGGGGAGGAGGCTCCTACGAGCAGTACTTC. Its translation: CASSLDRGGGSYEQYF.

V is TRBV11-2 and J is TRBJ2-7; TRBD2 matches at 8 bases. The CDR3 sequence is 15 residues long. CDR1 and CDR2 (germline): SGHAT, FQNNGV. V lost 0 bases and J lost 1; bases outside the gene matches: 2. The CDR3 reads CASSLEVAGSYEQYF. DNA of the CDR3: TGTGCCAGCAGCTTAGAGGTAGCGGGGTCCTACGAGCAGTACTTC.

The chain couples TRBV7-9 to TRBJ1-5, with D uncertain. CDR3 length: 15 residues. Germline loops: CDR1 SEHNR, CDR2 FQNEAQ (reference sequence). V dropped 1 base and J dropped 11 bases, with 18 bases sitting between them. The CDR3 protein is CASSLGSGTTAAQHF. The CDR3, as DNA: TGTGCCAGCAGCTTAGGTTCAGGAACAACCGCAGCCCAGCATTTT.

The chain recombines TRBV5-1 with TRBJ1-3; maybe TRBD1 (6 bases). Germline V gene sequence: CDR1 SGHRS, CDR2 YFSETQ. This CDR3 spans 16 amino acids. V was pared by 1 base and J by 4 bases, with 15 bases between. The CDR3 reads CASSLYPGASGNTIYF. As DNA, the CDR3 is TGCGCCAGCAGCTTGTATCCGGGGGCGTCCGGAAACACCATATATTTT.

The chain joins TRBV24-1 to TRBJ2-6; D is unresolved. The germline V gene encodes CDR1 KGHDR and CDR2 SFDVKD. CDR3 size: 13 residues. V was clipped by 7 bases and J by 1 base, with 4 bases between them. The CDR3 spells CATRASGANVLTF. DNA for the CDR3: TGTGCCACCAGGGCGTCTGGGGCCAACGTCCTGACTTTC.

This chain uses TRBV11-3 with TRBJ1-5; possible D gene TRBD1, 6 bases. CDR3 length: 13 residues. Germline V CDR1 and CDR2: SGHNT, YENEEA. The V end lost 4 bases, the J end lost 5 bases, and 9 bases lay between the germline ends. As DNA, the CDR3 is TGTGCCAGCAGCTCAGGGGTGCATCAGCCCCAGCATTTT. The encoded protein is CASSSGVHQPQHF.

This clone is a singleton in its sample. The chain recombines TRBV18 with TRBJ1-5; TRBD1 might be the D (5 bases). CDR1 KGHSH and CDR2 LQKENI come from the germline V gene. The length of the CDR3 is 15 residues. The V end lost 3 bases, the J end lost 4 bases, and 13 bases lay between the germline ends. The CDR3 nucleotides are TGTGCCAGCTCACCCACAGGAATCGAGAATCAGCCCCAGCATTTT. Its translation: CASSPTGIENQPQHF.

The CDR3 DNA reads TGTGCCAGCAGCTTACGGCGGGAGGTCTACGAGCAGTACTTC. Translating gives CASSLRREVYEQYF. The chain employs TRBV7-2 and TRBJ2-7, with TRBD2 matching 8 bases. The CDR3 sequence is 14 residues long. Trimming cost V 2 bases and J 3 bases; bases outside gene matches: 3. Germline V gene data show CDR1 as SGHTA and CDR2 as FQGNSA.

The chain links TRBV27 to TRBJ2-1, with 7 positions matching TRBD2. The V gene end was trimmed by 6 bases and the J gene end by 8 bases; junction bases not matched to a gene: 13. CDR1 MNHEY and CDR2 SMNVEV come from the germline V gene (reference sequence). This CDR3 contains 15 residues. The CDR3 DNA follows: TGTGCCAGCAGCCGGGGGGAGGGCCGATTATATGAGCAGTTCTTC. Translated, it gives CASSRGEGRLYEQFF.

The CDR3 loop is CASSSGTYSNQPQHF. The CDR3 DNA reads TGTGCCAGCAGCTCGGGTACATATAGCAATCAGCCCCAGCATTTT. The J gene is TRBJ1-5, the V gene TRBV7-2, with D unresolved. The CDR3 contains 15 residues. V was pared by 4 bases and J by 0 bases, with 10 bases between. Germline CDR1 reads SGHTA; CDR2 reads FQGNSA.

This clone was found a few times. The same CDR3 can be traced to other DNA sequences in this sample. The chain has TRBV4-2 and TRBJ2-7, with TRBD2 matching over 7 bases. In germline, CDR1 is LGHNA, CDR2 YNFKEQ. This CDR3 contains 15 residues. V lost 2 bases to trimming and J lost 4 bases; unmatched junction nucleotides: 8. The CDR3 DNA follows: TGTGCCAGCAGCCAACCGAGCGGGATCTCGTACGAGCAGTACTTC. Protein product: CASSQPSGISYEQYF.

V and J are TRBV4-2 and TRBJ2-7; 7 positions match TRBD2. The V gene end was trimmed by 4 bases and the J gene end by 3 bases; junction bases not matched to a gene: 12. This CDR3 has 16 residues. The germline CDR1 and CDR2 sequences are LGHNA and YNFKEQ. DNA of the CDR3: TGTGCCAGCAGCCCCTTGGAGGTGGCGGGAGACTACGAGCAGTACTTC. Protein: CASSPLEVAGDYEQYF.

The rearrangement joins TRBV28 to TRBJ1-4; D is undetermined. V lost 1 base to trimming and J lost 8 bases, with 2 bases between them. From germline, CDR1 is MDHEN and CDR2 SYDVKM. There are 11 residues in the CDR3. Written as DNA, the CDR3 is TGTGCCAGCAGTTTATTCGAAAAACTGTTTTTT. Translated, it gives CASSLFEKLFF.

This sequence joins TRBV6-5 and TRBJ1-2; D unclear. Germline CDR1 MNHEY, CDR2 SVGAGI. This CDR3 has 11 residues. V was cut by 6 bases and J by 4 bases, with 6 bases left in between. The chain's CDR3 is CASRTGYGYTF. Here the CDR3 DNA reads TGTGCCAGCAGAACGGGCTATGGCTACACCTTC.

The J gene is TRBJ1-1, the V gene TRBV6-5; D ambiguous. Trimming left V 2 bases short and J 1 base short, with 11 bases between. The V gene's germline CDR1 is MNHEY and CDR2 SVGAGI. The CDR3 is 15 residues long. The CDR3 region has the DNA TGTGCCAGCAGTTACAGTCCCCAGAAGAACACTGAAGCTTTCTTT. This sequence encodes CASSYSPQKNTEAFF.

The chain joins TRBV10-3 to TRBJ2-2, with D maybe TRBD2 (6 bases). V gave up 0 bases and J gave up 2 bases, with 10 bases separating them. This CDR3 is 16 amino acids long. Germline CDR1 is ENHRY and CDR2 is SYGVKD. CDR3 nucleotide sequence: TGTGCCATCAGTGAGTCGGGCGGGACTAACACCGGGGAGCTGTTTTTT. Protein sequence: CAISESGGTNTGELFF.

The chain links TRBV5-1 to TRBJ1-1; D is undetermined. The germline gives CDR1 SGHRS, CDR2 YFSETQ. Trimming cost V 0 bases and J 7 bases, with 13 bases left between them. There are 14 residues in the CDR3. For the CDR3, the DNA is TGCGCCAGCAGCTTGGACCAGTCCGGTGGTGAAGCTTTCTTT. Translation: CASSLDQSGGEAFF.

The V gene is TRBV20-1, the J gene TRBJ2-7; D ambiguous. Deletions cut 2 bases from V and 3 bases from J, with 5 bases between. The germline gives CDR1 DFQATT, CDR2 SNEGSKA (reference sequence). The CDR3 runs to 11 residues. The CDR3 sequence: CSARLIYEQYF. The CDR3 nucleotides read TGCAGTGCTAGACTTATCTACGAGCAGTACTTC.

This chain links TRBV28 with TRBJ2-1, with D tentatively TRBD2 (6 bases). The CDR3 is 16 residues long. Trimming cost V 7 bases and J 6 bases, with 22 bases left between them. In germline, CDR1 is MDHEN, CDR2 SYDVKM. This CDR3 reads CASNGGTSLGFNEQFF. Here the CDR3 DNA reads TGTGCCAGCAATGGAGGGACTTCCTTAGGCTTCAATGAGCAGTTCTTC. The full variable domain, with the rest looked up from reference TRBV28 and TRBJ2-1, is DVKVTQSSRYLVKRTGEKVFLECVQDMDHENMFWYRQDPGLGLRLIYFSYDVKMKEKGDIPEGYSVSREKKERFSLILESASTNQTSMYLCASNGGTSLGFNEQFFGPGTRLTVL.

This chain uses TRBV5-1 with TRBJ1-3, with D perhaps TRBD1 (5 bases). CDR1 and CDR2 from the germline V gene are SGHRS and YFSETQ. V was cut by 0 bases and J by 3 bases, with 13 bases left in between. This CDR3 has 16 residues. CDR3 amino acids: CASSLAGAQSGNTIYF. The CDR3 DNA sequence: TGCGCCAGCAGCTTGGCCGGGGCTCAGAGTGGAAACACCATATATTTT.

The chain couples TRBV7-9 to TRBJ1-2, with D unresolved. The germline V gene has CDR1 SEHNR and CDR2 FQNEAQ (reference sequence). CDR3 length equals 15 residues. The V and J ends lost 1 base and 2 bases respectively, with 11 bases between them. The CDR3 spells CASSLGSAGNYGYTF. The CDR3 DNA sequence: TGTGCCAGCAGCTTAGGGTCGGCAGGCAACTATGGCTACACCTTC.

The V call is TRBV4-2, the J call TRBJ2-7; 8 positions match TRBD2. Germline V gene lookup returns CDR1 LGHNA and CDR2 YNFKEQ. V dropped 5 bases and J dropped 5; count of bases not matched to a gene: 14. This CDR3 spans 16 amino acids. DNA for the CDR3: TGTGCCAGCAGCGTAAGGGCCACGGGAGGGAACGACGAGCAGTACTTC. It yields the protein CASSVRATGGNDEQYF.

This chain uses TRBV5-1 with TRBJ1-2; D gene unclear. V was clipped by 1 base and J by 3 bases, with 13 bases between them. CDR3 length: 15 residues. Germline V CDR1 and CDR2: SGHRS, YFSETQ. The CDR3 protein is CASSLSDGPHYGYTF. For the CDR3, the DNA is TGCGCCAGCAGCTTGAGTGACGGTCCCCACTATGGCTACACCTTC.

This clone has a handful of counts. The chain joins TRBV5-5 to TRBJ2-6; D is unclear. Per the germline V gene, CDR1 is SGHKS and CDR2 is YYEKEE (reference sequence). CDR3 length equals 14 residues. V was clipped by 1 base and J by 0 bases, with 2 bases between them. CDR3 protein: CASSLSSGANVLTF. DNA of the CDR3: TGTGCCAGCAGCTTGAGCTCTGGGGCCAACGTCCTGACTTTC.

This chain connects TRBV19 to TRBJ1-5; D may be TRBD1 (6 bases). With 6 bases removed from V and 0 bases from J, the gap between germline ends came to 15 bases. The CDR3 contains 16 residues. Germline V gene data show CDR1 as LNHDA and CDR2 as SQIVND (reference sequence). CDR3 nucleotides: TGTGCCAGTAGGCTCGGACAGTCCTATAGCAATCAGCCCCAGCATTTT. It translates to CASRLGQSYSNQPQHF.

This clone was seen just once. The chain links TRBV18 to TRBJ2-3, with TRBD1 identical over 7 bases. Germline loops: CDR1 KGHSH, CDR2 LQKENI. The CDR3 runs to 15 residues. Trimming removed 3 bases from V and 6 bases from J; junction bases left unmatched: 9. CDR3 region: CASSPEPDRVDTQYF. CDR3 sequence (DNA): TGTGCCAGCTCACCGGAACCTGACAGGGTTGATACGCAGTATTTT.